A selection of T cell receptor beta chains follows, all from one sample in a study of identical twins. MiXCR, run by TCRdb on the 5' RACE reads, gives a single entry per CDR3 protein. Here the sample spans roughly 770,000 distinct CDR3 sequences, over 15% being singletons. These data were likewise used in another study, on T cells expressing NK-cell markers.

Sequencing input: PBMCs. These receptors originate from a woman younger than 30 in good health. Each CDR3 is given with its conserved first and last residue. A D gene is named only where the DNA matches it firmly. Clone size is stated in some rows and not others, as once, few, many or a class when expanded.

TRBV10-3	15	TRBD2	TRBJ2-5	few	CAISSRGISQETQYF	TGTGCCATCAGTTCGCGGGGGATCTCCCAAGAGACCCAGTACTTC
TRBV6-5	15	-	TRBJ2-7	few	CASSLTTSLSYEQYF	TGTGCCAGCAGTTTAACGACTAGTCTCTCCTACGAGCAGTACTTC
TRBV12-3/TRBV12-4	13	-	TRBJ2-2	few	CASSFHHPGELFF	TGTGCCAGCAGTTTTCATCATCCCGGGGAGCTGTTTTTT
TRBV6-1	14	-	TRBJ2-4	-	CASSPSGTGNIQYF	TGTGCCAGCAGTCCCTCCGGGACGGGGAACATTCAGTACTTC
TRBV20-1	14	TRBD1	TRBJ1-2	few	CSAIDGQGGNGYTF	TGCAGTGCTATCGACGGACAGGGAGGCAATGGCTACACCTTC
TRBV6-1	14	-	TRBJ1-4	many	CATQRGATNEKLFF	TGTGCCACCCAGCGGGGGGCAACTAATGAAAAACTGTTTTTT
TRBV24-1	14	-	TRBJ2-7	-	CATSDGPGEGEQYF	TGTGCCACCAGTGATGGTCCAGGGGAAGGCGAGCAGTACTTC
TRBV12-3/TRBV12-4	14	-	TRBJ2-3	few	CASRSLWGTDTQYF	TGTGCCAGCAGATCCCTCTGGGGCACAGATACGCAGTATTTT
TRBV12-3/TRBV12-4	15	-	TRBJ2-7	many	CASSTGTGGFYEQYF	TGTGCCAGCAGTACCGGGACTGGGGGTTTTTACGAGCAGTACTTC
TRBV5-5	11	-	TRBJ2-1	-	CASSNQIAEFF	TGTGCCAGCAGCAACCAGATTGCAGAGTTCTTC
TRBV18	14	TRBD1	TRBJ2-1	-	CASSPGTDMGEQFF	TGTGCCAGCTCACCAGGGACAGATATGGGTGAGCAGTTCTTC
TRBV6-5	14	TRBD1	TRBJ2-7	few	CASSYWTGSYEQYF	TGTGCCAGCAGTTACTGGACAGGGAGCTACGAGCAGTACTTC
TRBV20-1	16	TRBD2	TRBJ2-5	few	CSAPPSLAGGQETQYF	TGCAGTGCTCCCCCCTCCCTAGCGGGGGGGCAAGAGACCCAGTACTTC
TRBV4-3	13	-	TRBJ2-1	-	CASSQVGYNEQLF	TGCGCCAGCAGCCAAGTTGGATACAATGAGCAGTTATTC
TRBV5-1	13	TRBD2	TRBJ2-7	-	CASSSIAGSEQYF	TGCGCCAGCAGCTCTATAGCGGGATCCGAGCAGTACTTC
TRBV2	13	-	TRBJ2-5	-	CASSDNGAETQYF	TGTGCCAGCAGTGATAACGGTGCAGAGACCCAGTACTTC
TRBV30	13	-	TRBJ1-5	-	CAWSWDSNQPQHF	TGTGCCTGGAGCTGGGACAGCAATCAGCCCCAGCATTTT
TRBV20-1	15	TRBD2	TRBJ2-4	few	CSAISGREAKNIQYF	TGCAGTGCCATTAGCGGGAGGGAGGCCAAAAACATTCAGTACTTC
TRBV20-1	15	-	TRBJ1-5	-	CSASLPGTENQPQHF	TGCAGTGCTAGTCTGCCCGGGACCGAAAATCAGCCCCAGCATTTT
TRBV27	15	-	TRBJ2-1	-	CASSLQPRPYNEQFF	TGTGCCAGCAGTCTACAGCCTAGGCCCTACAATGAGCAGTTCTTC
TRBV5-4	15	-	TRBJ2-4	-	CASSPVGAAKNIQYF	TGTGCCAGCAGCCCTGTGGGTGCAGCCAAAAACATTCAGTACTTC
TRBV27	16	TRBD2	TRBJ2-1	-	CASSFRREAAYNEQFF	TGTGCCAGCAGTTTCAGGCGGGAGGCCGCCTACAATGAGCAGTTCTTC
TRBV7-9	14	-	TRBJ1-5	-	CASSFGGAGQPQHF	TGTGCCAGCAGCTTTGGGGGGGCGGGTCAGCCCCAGCATTTT
TRBV20-1	14	-	TRBJ2-6	-	CSASAPSGANVLTF	TGCAGTGCTTCGGCCCCCTCTGGGGCCAACGTCCTGACTTTC
TRBV12-3/TRBV12-4	13	-	TRBJ1-2	few	CASSPPGYYGYTF	TGTGCCAGCAGTCCTCCAGGGTACTATGGCTACACCTTC
TRBV20-1	12	-	TRBJ2-4	-	CSCSGEADIQYF	TGCAGTTGTTCGGGGGAGGCGGACATTCAGTACTTC
TRBV12-3/TRBV12-4	12	-	TRBJ2-2	-	CASSSARNLLFF	TGTGCCAGCAGTTCAGCTAGGAACCTGCTGTTTTTT
TRBV29-1	15	TRBD2	TRBJ2-3	few	CSVEPSGSSLDTQYF	TGCAGCGTTGAACCCAGCGGGAGTTCGTTAGATACGCAGTATTTT
TRBV6-1	14	-	TRBJ2-1	-	CASSVFGPYNEQFF	TGTGCCAGCAGTGTGTTCGGGCCGTACAATGAGCAGTTCTTC
TRBV5-1	14	-	TRBJ1-1	few	CASSLSDMNTEAFF	TGCGCCAGCAGCTTGAGTGACATGAACACTGAAGCTTTCTTT
TRBV2	15	TRBD1	TRBJ1-1	-	CASSADRTMNTEAFF	TGTGCCAGCAGTGCGGACAGGACCATGAACACTGAAGCTTTCTTT
TRBV6-5	13	-	TRBJ1-1	few	CASSYSSSTEAFF	TGTGCCAGCAGTTACTCATCAAGCACTGAAGCTTTCTTT
TRBV20-1	11	-	TRBJ2-1	few	CSVIGPSEQFF	TGCAGTGTTATAGGTCCATCTGAGCAGTTCTTC
TRBV12-3/TRBV12-4	12	-	TRBJ1-1	-	CASRLGDTEAFF	TGTGCCAGCAGACTCGGGGACACTGAAGCTTTCTTT
TRBV11-1	17	-	TRBJ2-3	-	CASSLNPQQHRGRTQYF	TGTGCCAGCAGCTTAAATCCCCAACAACACCGAGGAAGGACGCAGTATTTT
TRBV12-3/TRBV12-4	12	-	TRBJ1-1	-	CASSIPWGEAFF	TGTGCCAGCAGCATACCCTGGGGTGAAGCTTTCTTT
TRBV7-8	14	-	TRBJ1-1	-	CASSPGRQNTEAFF	TGTGCCAGCAGCCCGGGACGGCAGAACACTGAAGCTTTCTTT
TRBV5-1	16	-	TRBJ2-6	few	CASSFSLGSGANVLTF	TGCGCCAGCAGCTTCTCACTAGGATCTGGGGCCAACGTCCTGACTTTC
TRBV20-1	15	-	TRBJ2-3	-	CSARQPGPRSDTQYF	TGCAGTGCTAGGCAACCCGGGCCTCGTTCAGATACGCAGTATTTT
TRBV13	15	-	TRBJ1-6	few	CASSFSGGPNSPLHF	TGTGCCAGCAGCTTTTCGGGGGGCCCGAATTCACCCCTCCACTTT
TRBV7-9	14	-	TRBJ2-5	-	CASSFAARQETQYF	TGTGCCAGCAGCTTTGCAGCTAGACAAGAGACCCAGTACTTC
TRBV5-1	13	-	TRBJ1-1	few	CASSRGRDTEAFF	TGCGCCAGCAGCCGGGGGAGGGACACTGAAGCTTTCTTT
TRBV11-2	15	-	TRBJ1-1	few	CASSVWGQRNTEAFF	TGTGCCAGCAGCGTTTGGGGGCAGAGGAACACTGAAGCTTTCTTT
TRBV29-1	11	TRBD1	TRBJ1-1	few	CSVGTDTEAFF	TGCAGCGTAGGGACAGACACTGAAGCTTTCTTT
TRBV30	15	TRBD2	TRBJ2-1	-	CAWSVGTSGNNEQFF	TGTGCCTGGAGTGTGGGGACTAGCGGGAACAATGAGCAGTTCTTC
TRBV6-4	16	TRBD1	TRBJ2-1	few	CASSAAPGTAQNEQFF	TGTGCCAGCAGTGCCGCCCCTGGGACAGCCCAGAATGAGCAGTTCTTC
TRBV14	14	-	TRBJ2-7	-	CASSQVFNPYEQYF	TGTGCCAGCAGCCAAGTTTTTAACCCCTACGAGCAGTACTTC
TRBV4-3	13	TRBD1	TRBJ2-7	many	CASSSRTGDEQYF	TGCGCCAGCAGCTCGAGGACAGGGGACGAGCAGTACTTC
TRBV5-1	17	TRBD1	TRBJ2-3	-	CASSPSAAGGSTDTQYF	TGCGCCAGCAGCCCCTCCGCTGCAGGGGGAAGCACAGATACGCAGTATTTT
TRBV6-5	15	TRBD2	TRBJ2-7	many	CASSYATSGSHEQYF	TGTGCCAGCAGTTACGCGACTAGCGGGAGCCACGAGCAGTACTTC
TRBV20-1	13	-	TRBJ2-3	-	CSIWAGLIDTQYF	TGCAGCATCTGGGCGGGGCTAATAGATACGCAGTATTTT
TRBV12-3/TRBV12-4	18	TRBD2	TRBJ2-5	few	CASSFGAAGGPLQETQYF	TGTGCCAGCAGTTTTGGAGCGGCGGGAGGGCCACTCCAAGAGACCCAGTACTTC
TRBV12-3/TRBV12-4	13	-	TRBJ2-1	-	CASRGLGYNEQFF	TGTGCCAGCAGGGGACTGGGATACAATGAGCAGTTCTTC
TRBV19	14	TRBD2	TRBJ2-1	-	CASRTSVIHNEQFF	TGTGCCAGTCGGACTAGCGTCATCCACAATGAGCAGTTCTTC
TRBV6-5	15	-	TRBJ2-7	-	CASSYLGAARYEQYF	TGTGCCAGCAGTTACTTGGGGGCGGCGCGCTACGAGCAGTACTTC
TRBV5-5	16	-	TRBJ2-2	-	CASRDPGTSNTGELFF	TGTGCCAGCCGTGATCCCGGGACATCGAACACCGGGGAGCTGTTTTTT
TRBV12-3/TRBV12-4	17	TRBD1	TRBJ2-7	few	CASSSDTWTGGAYEQYF	TGTGCCAGCAGTTCCGATACTTGGACAGGGGGCGCGTACGAGCAGTACTTC
TRBV7-2	14	-	TRBJ2-5	-	CASSFTAGEETQYF	TGTGCCAGCAGCTTTACTGCCGGAGAAGAGACCCAGTACTTC
TRBV6-1	13	-	TRBJ1-1	few	CASSRLANTEAFF	TGTGCCAGCAGCCGTTTAGCCAACACTGAAGCTTTCTTT
TRBV5-6	14	TRBD1	TRBJ2-4	few	CASSSVQGADIQYF	TGTGCCAGCAGCTCGGTTCAGGGGGCGGACATTCAGTACTTC